These T cell receptor beta chains were read from a single sample in a study of OX40 agonist ivuxolimab in advanced cancers. Sequenced by immunoSEQ multiplex PCR; TCRdb stores in-frame clones only, minus some. This table has 62,000 or so clones, just under 85% appearing once. Sample: CD4+ or CD8+ T cells sorted from blood, taken in a trial of the OX40 agonist ivuxolimab. Receptors originate from an adult with an advanced solid tumor such as melanoma, head and neck, liver or kidney cancer. Both conserved end residues are part of each CDR3.

>TRBV2
CASSQYALATSTDTQYF
>TRBV21-1
CASSHRPVGCTEAFF
>TRBV4-2
CASSQEIGRFSYEQYF
>TRBV7-9
CASSPVPKAYGYTF
>TRBV5-1
CASSLAPGQQYF
>TRBV11-2
CASSLQDGSSYEQYF
>TRBV6-6
CASKAGQGQPQHF
>TRBV14
CASSQRSLMGAYEQYF
>TRBV30
CAWSEGLDGGELFF
>TRBV6-1
CASSEARAGTYEQYF
>TRBV6-5
CASSYSQGLNTGELFF
>TRBV7-9
CASSPRRGLGVGEAQYF
>TRBV4-3
CASSQEGRSRDEQYF
>TRBV10-2
CASREQSEAKNIQYF
>TRBV28
CASSRSGGGETQYF
>TRBV4-1
CASSQDSPDSGTTYEQYF
>TRBV9
CASSSGGAANEKLFF
>TRBV10-3
CAITGDNEQFF
>TRBV6-6
CASSSPDRELQETQYF